This is a list of T cell receptor beta chains from one sample in a study of shared clonotypes between healthy human individuals. Libraries were prepared by immunoSEQ multiplex PCR; TCRdb keeps only in-frame clonotypes and omits some of them. Of more than 1 million clones listed, around 78% are singletons. The sample was memory CD4+ T cells from PBMCs. These receptors were collected from a man in his late teens or twenties in good health. Some clones in this sample may be carry-over from other donors' samples. Each CDR3 is given with its conserved first and last residue. D genes are given only for firm matches. Clone size appears in some rows only: once, few, many, or a class for an expanded clone.

15	TRBV5-1	TRBJ2-1	-	TRBD2	CASSQSGRGLDEQFF	TGCGCCAGCAGCCAGAGCGGGAGGGGATTAGATGAGCAGTTCTTC
15	TRBV11-2	TRBJ2-1	-	-	CASSQVETRHLWQFF	TGTGCCAGCAGCCAAGTCGAGACTAGACATTTGTGGCAGTTCTTC
13	TRBV15	TRBJ2-4	-	-	CATSSLESTAEYF	TGTGCCACCAGCAGCCTAGAAAGCACAGCAGAGTACTTC
13	TRBV21-1	TRBJ1-1	-	-	CASSKFPPPRAFF	TGTGCCAGCAGCAAATTCCCCCCACCCAGAGCTTTCTTT
15	TRBV7-8	TRBJ2-2	-	TRBD2	CASSYLAGGTGELFF	TGTGCCAGCAGCTACTTAGCGGGAGGCACCGGGGAGCTGTTTTTT
16	TRBV10-3	TRBJ1-5	-	-	CAISDSGKTSAQPQHF	TGTGCCATCAGTGATTCGGGCAAAACAAGTGCTCAGCCCCAGCATTTT
15	TRBV6-1	TRBJ2-7	-	TRBD2	CASSDNQAGGREQYF	TGTGCCAGCAGTGATAATCAAGCGGGAGGGCGCGAGCAGTACTTC
11	TRBV2	TRBJ1-1	few	-	CASSYDTEAFF	TGTGCCAGCAGTTACGACACTGAAGCTTTCTTT
16	TRBV9	TRBJ2-1	-	-	CASSVGWSGGYNEQFF	TGTGCCAGCAGCGTAGGGTGGTCCGGTGGGTACAATGAGCAGTTCTTC
15	TRBV5-1	TRBJ2-5	few	TRBD2	CASSLTTSGSETQYF	TGCGCCAGCAGCTTGACGACTAGCGGGAGTGAGACCCAGTACTTC
16	TRBV11-2	TRBJ2-2	-	-	CATYPRGPLNTGELFF	TGTGCCACATACCCCAGGGGACCCCTGAACACCGGGGAGCTGTTTTTT
14	TRBV5-1	TRBJ1-4	-	TRBD1	CASSSQGAGEKLFF	TGCGCCAGCAGCTCTCAGGGGGCTGGTGAAAAACTGTTTTTT
15	TRBV7-8	TRBJ2-7	few	TRBD1	CASSLSGTGIVEQYF	TGTGCCAGCAGCTTATCAGGGACAGGGATAGTCGAGCAGTACTTC
16	TRBV6-1	TRBJ2-2	-	-	CASSEARNSKIGELFF	TGTGCCAGCAGTGAAGCCCGAAATTCTAAGATCGGGGAGCTGTTTTTT
14	TRBV27	TRBJ1-5	-	-	CASSLYAEDQPQHF	TGTGCCAGCAGTTTATATGCGGAGGATCAGCCCCAGCATTTT
15	TRBV5-1	TRBJ2-7	once	TRBD1	CASSRGQGGPYEQYF	TGCGCCAGCAGCAGGGGACAGGGGGGTCCCTACGAGCAGTACTTC
13	TRBV4-1	TRBJ2-5	-	-	CASRGQAGETQYF	TGCGCCAGCAGAGGTCAAGCGGGAGAGACCCAGTACTTC
14	TRBV5-1	TRBJ2-3	-	-	CASSLRGETDTQYF	TGCGCCAGCAGCTTGAGGGGAGAGACAGATACGCAGTATTTT
14	TRBV7-9	TRBJ2-5	-	-	CASSSDGFQETQYF	TGTGCCAGCAGCTCGGACGGCTTCCAAGAGACCCAGTACTTC
13	TRBV5-1	TRBJ2-5	few	-	CASSLGTEETQYF	TGCGCCAGCAGCTTGGGGACGGAGGAGACCCAGTACTTC
15	TRBV5-1	TRBJ2-5	few	TRBD2	CASSSRLAGGWTQYF	TGCGCCAGCAGCTCCAGACTAGCGGGAGGGTGGACCCAGTACTTC
15	TRBV6-5	TRBJ1-2	-	-	CASSPTAPGPGGYTF	TGTGCCAGCAGTCCCACTGCTCCGGGGCCTGGGGGCTACACCTTC